Listed below are T cell receptor beta chains from one sample, sequenced in a study of shared clonotypes between healthy human individuals. Data came from immunoSEQ multiplex PCR; TCRdb stores just in-frame clones and leaves some out. Among 650,000 to 800,000 clones listed, approximately 77% were seen once. The specimen sequenced was memory CD4+ T cells sorted from blood. The receptors come from a woman aged 25 to 39 in good health. CDR3s include the opening cysteine and the closing phenylalanine or tryptophan. D genes are given only for firm matches. The size field is filled for only some rows; it gives once, few, many or a size class.

D gene,J gene,V gene,clone size,CDR3 protein,CDR3 DNA
.,TRBJ1-1,TRBV7-9,.,CASSLGGGLNTEAFF,TGTGCCAGCAGCTTAGGGGGCGGACTGAACACTGAAGCTTTCTTT
.,TRBJ1-2,TRBV6-6,once,CASSRGVNYGYTF,TGTGCCAGCAGTCGAGGCGTTAACTATGGCTACACCTTC
.,TRBJ2-7,TRBV5-6,.,CASSGRGGLDEQYF,TGTGCCAGCAGCGGTCGGGGTGGGCTCGACGAGCAGTACTTC
.,TRBJ2-1,TRBV5-1,.,CASSQPGTYSYNEQFF,TGCGCCAGCAGCCAACCGGGGACATACTCCTACAATGAGCAGTTCTTC
.,TRBJ1-4,TRBV2,.,CASIRGSNEKLFF,TGTGCCAGCATAAGGGGTTCTAATGAAAAACTGTTTTTT
.,TRBJ1-1,TRBV28,few,CASSRPLEAFF,TGTGCCAGCAGCCGACCACTCGAAGCTTTCTTT
.,TRBJ2-5,TRBV2,many,CASSGPLAVQETQYF,TGTGCCAGCAGTGGGCCCTTGGCGGTCCAAGAGACCCAGTACTTC
TRBD1,TRBJ2-7,TRBV7-2,.,CASSLNTLTGSEQYF,TGTGCCAGCAGCCTGAACACCCTGACAGGGAGCGAGCAGTACTTC
TRBD1,TRBJ2-7,TRBV19,.,CASSTAGTGTYEQYF,TGTGCCAGTAGTACAGCCGGGACAGGAACCTACGAGCAGTACTTC
.,TRBJ2-2,TRBV6-4,few,CASSAGQDTGELFF,TGTGCCAGCAGTGCCGGACAAGACACCGGGGAGCTGTTTTTT
.,TRBJ2-6,TRBV18,.,CASSQGLGANVLTF,TGTGCCAGCTCCCAAGGGTTGGGGGCCAACGTCCTGACTTTC
.,TRBJ2-2,TRBV21-1,few,CASSKEKGVGPGATGELFF,.
.,TRBJ1-5,TRBV28,few,CASSSSRGGFQDQPQHF,TGTGCCAGCAGTTCCTCCCGGGGGGGGTTTCAGGATCAGCCCCAGCATTTT
TRBD2,TRBJ2-7,TRBV10-3,.,CAIKASGSYEQYF,TGTGCCATCAAGGCTAGCGGGAGCTACGAGCAGTACTTC
TRBD2,TRBJ2-5,TRBV28,.,CAAKTSGRGGTQYF,TGTGCCGCCAAGACTAGCGGGAGGGGAGGGACCCAGTACTTC
TRBD1,TRBJ1-2,TRBV30,few,CAWINRGPYGYTF,TGTGCCTGGATCAACAGGGGCCCTTATGGCTACACCTTC
TRBD2,TRBJ2-1,TRBV11-1,.,CASSRLADNNEQFF,TGTGCCAGCAGTCGGCTAGCGGACAACAATGAGCAGTTCTTC
TRBD1,TRBJ1-5,TRBV14,.,CASSQETGTLSRNQPQHF,TGTGCCAGCAGCCAAGAGACAGGGACCCTATCACGCAATCAGCCCCAGCATTTT
.,TRBJ2-7,TRBV28,.,CASSSVLDSYEQYF,TGTGCCAGCAGCTCAGTGCTGGACTCCTACGAGCAGTACTTC
.,TRBJ1-1,TRBV5-1,.,CASKRQGPNTEAFF,TGCGCCAGCAAGCGGCAGGGGCCGAACACTGAAGCTTTCTTT